The entry that follows covers one T cell receptor beta chain sequence. This sample is drawn from a study of blood T cell repertoires in COVID-19. Looking at the study overall: Sources were T cells, B-cell-depleted T cells, or PBMCs; the material itself was cDNA or gDNA.

Everyone who took part was roughly 18 to 100 years old, and they came from 24 US areas. Among Cohort 3 donors, those recovered had two negative PCRs, clearance, or symptom resolution. Authors' analysis steps: Cell counts per sample came from amplifying reference gene primers. The data were produced by immunoSEQ multiplex PCR, yet TCRdb's version contains in-frame clones alone and is incomplete. V, J and clone size derive from that table, while D and trimming were established from the DNA sequence. The data contain some 350,000 clones, less than 90% of them seen just once; the ten biggest clones take up 2.5% to 3%. Input material: PBMCs or T cells enriched from blood (not recorded which). The receptor was derived from a woman aged 25 to 45 who had recovered from COVID-19.

The CDR3, as DNA: TGTGCCAGTAGACGAGAAGGGACAGGGATAAACTATGGCTACACCTTC. Protein sequence: CASRREGTGINYGYTF. The chain recombines TRBV19 with TRBJ1-2; TRBD1 aligns across 9 bases. The CDR3 has 16 amino acids. V was clipped by 6 bases and J by 2 bases; unmatched bases: 10. The germline gives CDR1 LNHDA, CDR2 SQIVND (reference sequence). Variable domain in full (rest from reference TRBV19 and TRBJ1-2): DGGITQSPKYLFRKEGQNVTLSCEQNLNHDAMYWYRQDPGQGLRLIYYSQIVNDFQKGDIAEGYSVSREKKESFPLTVTSAQKNPTAFYLCASRREGTGINYGYTFGSGTRLTVV.